Presented here are 3 T cell receptor beta chains from one specimen sequenced in a study of blood T cell repertoires in COVID-19. Using immunoSEQ multiplex PCR, the repertoire was profiled, and TCRdb retains in-frame clones only, with some absent. The sample carries around 100,000 clones, 75% to 90% recorded once. Sample: peripheral blood. The receptor source for this set is a woman aged 80 or over with acute or convalescent COVID-19.

The chain joins TRBV6-5 to TRBJ1-2; unclear D gene. The CDR3 sequence is 13 residues long. Trimming pared 8 bases from V and 4 bases from J, leaving 14 bases between. Germline V gene data show CDR1 as MNHEY and CDR2 as SVGAGI. CDR3 DNA sequence: TGTGCCAGCGGTCCTCTCGGGAGCTATGGCTACACCTTC. It yields the protein CASGPLGSYGYTF.

The V call is TRBV27, the J call TRBJ2-7; TRBD1 matches at 8 bases. Germline-derived CDR1 and CDR2 are MNHEY and SMNVEV (reference sequence). CDR3 length: 15 amino acids. Trimming took 6 bases from V and 6 from J; bases not matched to a gene: 13. The CDR3 DNA sequence: TGTGCCAGCAGACACGGGACAGGTCTAAGTGGCGAGCAGTACTTC. Translation: CASRHGTGLSGEQYF.

CDR3 loop: CASSPGDSTRGDTQYF. The CDR3 DNA reads as TGCGCCAGCAGCCCGGGGGACAGCACGCGGGGAGATACGCAGTATTTT. J is TRBJ2-3 and V is TRBV5-1; perhaps TRBD1 as D (7 bases). This CDR3 is built from 16 residues. Trimming removed 4 bases from V and 5 bases from J, with 20 bases in between. Germline assignment: CDR1 SGHRS and CDR2 YFSETQ.